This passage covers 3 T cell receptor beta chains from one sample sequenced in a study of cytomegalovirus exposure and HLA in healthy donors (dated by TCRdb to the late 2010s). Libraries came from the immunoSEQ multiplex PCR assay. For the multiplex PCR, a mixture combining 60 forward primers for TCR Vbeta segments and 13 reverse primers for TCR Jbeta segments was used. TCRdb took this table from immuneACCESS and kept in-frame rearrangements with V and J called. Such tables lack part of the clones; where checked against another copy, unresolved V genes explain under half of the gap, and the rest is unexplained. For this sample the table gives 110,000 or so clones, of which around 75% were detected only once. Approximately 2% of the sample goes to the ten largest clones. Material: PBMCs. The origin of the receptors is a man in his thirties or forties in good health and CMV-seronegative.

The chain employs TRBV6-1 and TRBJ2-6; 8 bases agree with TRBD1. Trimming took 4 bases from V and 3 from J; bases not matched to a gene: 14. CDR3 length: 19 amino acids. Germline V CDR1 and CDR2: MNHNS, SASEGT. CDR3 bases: TGTGCCAGCAGTGTTGGATCGTGGGCAGGGGGCTTTGGGGCCAACGTCCTGACTTTC. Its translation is CASSVGSWAGGFGANVLTF.

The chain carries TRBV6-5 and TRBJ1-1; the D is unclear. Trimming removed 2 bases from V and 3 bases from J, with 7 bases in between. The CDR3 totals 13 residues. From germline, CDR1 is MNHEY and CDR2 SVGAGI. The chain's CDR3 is CASSYVAHTEAFF. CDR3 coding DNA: TGTGCCAGCAGTTACGTAGCGCACACTGAAGCTTTCTTT.

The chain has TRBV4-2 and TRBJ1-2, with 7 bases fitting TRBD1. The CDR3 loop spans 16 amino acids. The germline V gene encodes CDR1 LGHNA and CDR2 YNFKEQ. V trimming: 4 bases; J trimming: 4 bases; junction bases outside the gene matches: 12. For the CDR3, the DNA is TGTGCCAGCAGCCCCATTGGACAGGAGAAAGTCTATGGCTACACCTTC. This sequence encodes CASSPIGQEKVYGYTF.